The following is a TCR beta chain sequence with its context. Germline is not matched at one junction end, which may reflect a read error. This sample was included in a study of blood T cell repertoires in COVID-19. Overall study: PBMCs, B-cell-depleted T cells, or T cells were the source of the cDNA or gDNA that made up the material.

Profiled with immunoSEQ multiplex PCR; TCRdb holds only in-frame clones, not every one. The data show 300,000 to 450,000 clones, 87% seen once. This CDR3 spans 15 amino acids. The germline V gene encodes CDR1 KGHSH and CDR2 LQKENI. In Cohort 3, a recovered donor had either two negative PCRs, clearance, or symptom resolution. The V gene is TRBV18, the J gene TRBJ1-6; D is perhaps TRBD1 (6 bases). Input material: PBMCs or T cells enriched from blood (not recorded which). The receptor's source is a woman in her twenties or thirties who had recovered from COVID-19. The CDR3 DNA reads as TGTGCCAGCTCCCCACTAGAGGGGGATAATTCACCCCTCCACTTT. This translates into CASSPLEGDNSPLHF.